The 14 T cell receptor beta chains reported below all come from one sample, sequenced in a study of shared clonotypes between healthy human individuals. Only CD45RO-negative cells positively selected for CCR7 counted as naive CD8 cells, so terminally differentiated effector memory CD45RA+ cells were excluded. Produced via immunoSEQ multiplex PCR; TCRdb's table is partial and in-frame only. Here the sample spans around 2.1 million clones, around 93% being singletons. Sequencing was performed on naive CD8+ T cells from PBMCs. These receptors came from a man in his late teens or twenties in good health. Some clones in this sample may be carry-over from other donors' samples.

This clone was found once. The chain employs TRBV27 and TRBJ2-1, with D hard to call. Germline CDR1 is MNHEY and CDR2 is SMNVEV (reference sequence). Trimming stripped 5 bases from V and 4 bases from J, with 9 bases between. The CDR3 loop spans 13 amino acids. This CDR3 reads CASSATVYNEQFF. The CDR3 DNA follows: TGTGCCAGCAGTGCGACGGTATACAATGAGCAGTTCTTC.

In this sample, this clone turned up once. V gene TRBV10-2 combines with J gene TRBJ2-5; 7 nucleotides agree with TRBD2. This CDR3 is built from 14 residues. The J segment lost 2 bases and the V segment lost 6 bases, leaving 6 bases of the junction unmatched. CDR1 and CDR2 (germline): WSHSY, SAAADI. CDR3 sequence reads: CASSVAGRQETQYF. Written as DNA, the CDR3 is TGCGCCAGCAGCGTAGCGGGCCGACAAGAGACCCAGTACTTC.

The V call is TRBV28, the J call TRBJ2-3; D not certain. CDR1 is MDHEN and CDR2 is SYDVKM in the germline V gene. This CDR3 spans 15 amino acids. Deletions cut 7 bases from V and 4 bases from J, with 18 bases between. The CDR3 sequence: CASTYRRQVADTQYF. The CDR3 DNA follows: TGTGCCAGCACTTATCGACGTCAAGTTGCAGATACGCAGTATTTT.

The DNA for the CDR3 is TGTGCCAGCAGCGGGGGAGGAGCGGGAGTTATCGAGCAGTACTTC. The encoded protein is CASSGGGAGVIEQYF. The chain links TRBV13 to TRBJ2-7, with 8 positions matching TRBD2. The CDR3 is 15 residues long. Unmatched junction bases numbered 12, after V lost 5 bases and J lost 6 bases. Germline CDR1 PRHDT, CDR2 FYEKMQ (reference sequence).

The gene calls are TRBV9 and TRBJ2-2, with D possibly TRBD2 on 6 matching bases. The CDR3 has 17 residues. The germline V gene encodes CDR1 SGDLS and CDR2 YYNGEE. Trimming stripped 2 bases from V and 2 bases from J, with 16 bases between. As DNA, the CDR3 is TGTGCCAGCAGCGTTACTCGCTCGGGACTCAACACCGGGGAGCTGTTTTTT. Protein product: CASSVTRSGLNTGELFF.

The V call is TRBV11-2, the J call TRBJ2-1; D not certain. V was pared by 4 bases and J by 6 bases, with 10 bases between. CDR3 length: 13 residues. Germline CDR1 and CDR2: SGHAT and FQNNGV. CDR3 loop: CASSSVSGNEQFF. The CDR3 DNA reads TGTGCCAGCAGCTCAGTCTCCGGCAATGAGCAGTTCTTC.

The DNA for the CDR3 is TGTGCCAGCAGCTTATATACTAGCGGGGACAATGAGCAGTTCTTC. Translating it yields CASSLYTSGDNEQFF. The chain uses TRBV7-8 and TRBJ2-1, with 10 nucleotides matching TRBD2. V gave up 2 bases and J gave up 5 bases; unmatched junction bases: 3. The CDR3 totals 15 residues. CDR1 is SGHVS, CDR2 FQNEAQ, per germline.

The CDR3 bases are TGCAGCGTTGCTCTTGATGGGAGGGGCGAGGAATACGGTACCGGGGAGCTGTTTTTT. It encodes CSVALDGRGEEYGTGELFF. The V and J genes are TRBV29-1 and TRBJ2-2; 7 bases match TRBD2. The germline V gene has CDR1 SQVTM and CDR2 ANQGSEA. This CDR3 region has 19 residues. The ends lost 4 bases at V and 5 bases at J; junction bases unmatched: 22.

This chain uses TRBV9 with TRBJ2-3, with TRBD2 matching 9 bases. CDR3 size: 16 residues. Losses at the gene ends were 3 bases for V and 4 bases for J; bases not matched to a gene: 9. Germline CDR1 SGDLS, CDR2 YYNGEE. Here the CDR3 DNA reads TGTGCCAGCAGCGGCATGGCGGGAGGGGCCGCAGATACGCAGTATTTT. Translating gives CASSGMAGGAADTQYF.

The rearrangement links TRBV9 to TRBJ1-1; 11 nucleotides line up with TRBD1. Germline V gene data show CDR1 as SGDLS and CDR2 as YYNGEE. Trimming took 5 bases from V and 5 from J; bases not matched to a gene: 5. CDR3 length equals 14 residues. The CDR3 region is CASRRTGGLTEAFF. The DNA for the CDR3 is TGTGCCAGCAGGCGGACAGGGGGCTTAACTGAAGCTTTCTTT.

This chain connects TRBV19 to TRBJ2-3; maybe TRBD2 (6 bases). The V end lost 3 bases, the J end lost 1 base, and 8 bases lay between the germline ends. Germline-derived CDR1 and CDR2 are LNHDA and SQIVND (reference sequence). This CDR3 is 14 amino acids long. The DNA of the CDR3 is TGTGCCAGTAGTATGAAGCGGGGCACAGATACGCAGTATTTT. Translation: CASSMKRGTDTQYF.

As DNA, the CDR3 is TGTGCCATCAGCCGGGACAGGGCCACCTACGAGCAGTACTTC. This codes for CAISRDRATYEQYF. The gene calls are TRBV10-3 and TRBJ2-7, with 9 bases that match TRBD1. The V gene end was trimmed by 6 bases and the J gene end by 2 bases; junction bases not matched to a gene: 5. The germline gives CDR1 ENHRY, CDR2 SYGVKD. The CDR3 is made up of 14 amino acids.

The rearrangement joins TRBV29-1 to TRBJ2-7, with 9 bases that match TRBD2. Germline trimming cut 2 bases from V and 4 bases from J; bases unmatched to any gene: 12. This CDR3 has 16 amino acids. Germline CDR1 is SQVTM and CDR2 is ANQGSEA. The CDR3 reads CSVESGEGLAGYEQYF. In nucleotides, the CDR3 is TGCAGCGTTGAATCCGGGGAGGGACTAGCTGGATACGAGCAGTACTTC.

The chain combines TRBV27 with TRBJ1-4, with TRBD1 identical over 8 bases. V lost 5 bases and J lost 2; bases outside the gene matches: 7. Germline V gene data show CDR1 as MNHEY and CDR2 as SMNVEV (reference sequence). The CDR3 runs to 16 residues. The CDR3 region is CASSPRQGRTNEKLFF. Written as DNA, the CDR3 is TGTGCCAGCAGTCCGCGACAGGGGCGGACTAATGAAAAACTGTTTTTT.